This is a list of T cell receptor beta chains from one sample in a study of T cells in Graves' hyperthyroidism and ophthalmopathy. TCRdb reanalysed the multiplex PCR reads using MiXCR and keeps one entry per CDR3 protein. Of over 450,000 distinct CDR3 sequences in the sample, approximately 17% are singletons; the top ten hold 15% to 20%. The material sequenced was blood. Receptors were obtained from a woman between 18 and 30 years old with Graves' ophthalmopathy. Each CDR3 is given with its conserved first and last residue. D genes are given only for firm matches. A clone size is listed for some rows: how often the clone was seen (once, few, many), or a class if it is expanded.

abundance | j_gene | d_gene | v_gene | CDR3nt | CDR3aa
NA | TRBJ2-7 | TRBD1 | TRBV3-1 | TGTGCCAGCAGCCCTCCGGACAGGTTCTACGAGCAGTACTTC | CASSPPDRFYEQYF
NA | TRBJ1-4 | NA | TRBV5-1 | TGCGCCAGCAGCTTGGAGACACAGGGAGGCCATGAAAAACTGTTTTTT | CASSLETQGGHEKLFF
NA | TRBJ2-1 | TRBD2 | TRBV9 | TGTGCCAGCACCGGGACTAGCGGGATAATAAATGAGCAGTTCTTC | CASTGTSGIINEQFF
many | TRBJ2-1 | TRBD2 | TRBV6-2/TRBV6-3 | TGTGCCAGCAGTTACTTGCTAGCGGGAGAGGATGAGCAGTTCTTC | CASSYLLAGEDEQFF
many | TRBJ2-7 | NA | TRBV20-1 | TGCAGTGCTAGAGATGCAGGGTCCTCCCACGTTTACGAGCAGTACTTC | CSARDAGSSHVYEQYF
few | TRBJ2-2 | TRBD2 | TRBV9 | TGTGCCAGCAGCCCCCGACTAGCGGGAGTGCTCGGGGAGCTGTTTTTT | CASSPRLAGVLGELFF
many | TRBJ1-5 | TRBD1 | TRBV27 | TGTGCCAGCAGTTTATCCGGGACAGGAAGCAATCAGCCCCAGCATTTT | CASSLSGTGSNQPQHF
many | TRBJ2-5 | NA | TRBV11-2 | TGTGCCAGCAGCTCCGTAAGGGTCCGGGTGAGGGGTCGTATCCAGTACTTC | CASSSVRVRVRGRIQYF
NA | TRBJ1-5 | NA | TRBV28 | TGTGCCAGCAGCCCAGGATTCAATCAGCCCCAGCATTTT | CASSPGFNQPQHF
few | TRBJ2-1 | TRBD2 | TRBV4-1 | TGCGCCAGCAGCCAAGGCCAGCGGGAGGCCGCGATAGACAATGAGCAGTTCTTC | CASSQGQREAAIDNEQFF